This entry describes one T cell receptor (beta chain). What it recognizes is unknown. This sample was included in a study of shared clonotypes between healthy human individuals. Findings of the study overall: Even with large depth, rarefaction showed that sorted-subset sequencing was incomplete.

J lost 4 bases, V lost 2 bases, and 9 bases had no gene match. In germline, CDR1 is SGHVS, CDR2 FNYEAQ. CDR3 size: 16 residues. An even split of each subset's genomic DNA across several immunoSEQ plates was performed. Clones were read by immunoSEQ multiplex PCR, and TCRdb kept only the in-frame ones, dropping some. This table has roughly 1,600,000 clones, just under 99% appearing once. All the donors were Caucasian adults who lived in Nashville, Tennessee. The study separated CD4+ cells into CD45RA+ naive and CD45RA-negative memory subsets. The sequence derives from a man aged 30 to 39 in good health. The rearrangement joins TRBV7-6 to TRBJ1-2; TRBD1 matches at 8 bases. The specimen sequenced was naive CD4+ T cells sorted from blood. Subset indicated: CD45RA+ positively selected. This chain's CDR3 is CASSLSPGQGAYGYTF. CDR3 in DNA: TGTGCCAGCAGCTTAAGTCCTGGCCAGGGGGCCTATGGCTACACCTTC.